Included here is one T cell receptor beta chain sequence, with context. The data were obtained in a study of blood T cell repertoires in COVID-19. Overall study context: From the United States, Italy and Spain came samples of acute and convalescent COVID-19. T cells, B-cell-depleted T cells, or PBMCs supplied cDNA or gDNA.

In the authors' workflow: By means of reference gene primer amplification, nucleated cell counts were estimated. The protocol was immunoSEQ multiplex PCR, while the TCRdb copy is restricted to in-frame clones and leaves out a portion. V and J calls plus clone size are reproduced from that table; the DNA served to infer D and trimming. The sample yields 200,000 to 300,000 clones, more than 85% seen once. V was clipped by 6 bases and J by 1 base; unmatched bases: 6. The germline V gene has CDR1 LNHDA and CDR2 SQIVND (reference sequence). The CDR3 runs to 18 residues. Seattle patients were enrolled while actively infected and followed longitudinally.

This chain uses TRBV19 with TRBJ2-1; TRBD2 matches 16 bases. The sample was peripheral blood. This TCR came from a person aged 18 to 35 with COVID-19, enrolled during active disease. The CDR3 bases are TGTGCCAGTAGGCCGGGACTAGCGGGAGGGCCGTCCTACAATGAGCAGTTCTTC. Translated, it gives CASRPGLAGGPSYNEQFF.